This record concerns one TCR beta chain sequence. Antigen specificity is unknown. Study-level results: Tumor Treg TCRs overlapped most with tumor naive CD4+ cells.

Trimming took off 8 bases at V and 2 bases at J, with 18 bases between the two ends. Germline V gene sequence: CDR1 MNHEY, CDR2 SMNVEV (reference sequence). This CDR3 has 15 amino acids. From the 5' RACE reads, TCRdb called clonotypes with MiXCR, one entry per CDR3 protein. This table holds about 42,000 distinct CDR3 sequences, 30% found once. The rearrangement links TRBV27 to TRBJ2-5; maybe TRBD2 (6 bases). This sequence originates from a female donor with breast cancer. The sequencing sample was made of tumor-infiltrating memory CD4+ T cells sorted from the breast tumor. The subset is: memory CD4+ T cells, CD4+CD45RO+CD25-. The CDR3 region has the DNA TGTGCCAGCGGTAAAGGGCTCGGAGGGCAAGAGACCCAGTACTTC. Amino acid sequence: CASGKGLGGQETQYF.